These 29 T cell receptor beta chains were sequenced from one sample in a study of T cell changes during pregnancy in multiple sclerosis. TCRdb's copy holds only in-frame clones and misses some; the assay was immunoSEQ multiplex PCR. The table includes 75,000 to 100,000 clones, about 92% detected once. Specimen: peripheral blood, collected after pregnancy. These receptors were collected from a female donor in good health, enrolled as a control in a pregnancy study.

The rearrangement uses TRBV27 and TRBJ2-7, with 8 bases that match TRBD2. The CDR3 is 13 amino acids. In germline, CDR1 is MNHEY, CDR2 SMNVEV (reference sequence). V shed 10 bases and J 3 bases; nucleotides not matched to a gene: 8. CDR3 DNA: TGTGCCATCCGGGCGGGGGGCGGCTACGAGCAGTACTTC. Its translation is CAIRAGGGYEQYF.

The rearrangement joins TRBV29-1 to TRBJ2-7, with D perhaps TRBD1 (6 bases). The CDR3 runs 15 residues. Germline values: CDR1 SQVTM, CDR2 ANQGSEA. Trimming shortened V by 1 base and J by 3 bases, and 16 bases separated the two germline ends. CDR3 protein: CSVEGVDRLNYEQYF. The CDR3 region has the DNA TGCAGCGTTGAAGGGGTAGACAGGCTAAACTACGAGCAGTACTTC.

V is TRBV10-1 and J is TRBJ2-1; D is unclear. V was clipped by 0 bases and J by 4 bases, with 10 bases between them. This CDR3 spans 15 amino acids. Germline V gives CDR1 WNHNN, CDR2 SYGVQD (reference sequence). The DNA for the CDR3 is TGCGCCAGCAGTGAGTCTAAAACGCAGTACAATGAGCAGTTCTTC. The encoded protein is CASSESKTQYNEQFF.

The rearrangement uses TRBV6-1 and TRBJ2-7, with a weak D call TRBD1 (6 bases). Germline assignment: CDR1 MNHNS and CDR2 SASEGT. This CDR3 is built from 15 residues. Trimming left V 4 bases short and J 2 bases short, with 15 bases between. CDR3 amino acids: CASSVGRGATYEQYF. For the CDR3, the DNA is TGTGCCAGCAGTGTTGGCAGGGGTGCCACCTACGAGCAGTACTTC.

The chain combines TRBV18 with TRBJ1-3; possible D gene TRBD1, 5 bases. The CDR3 has 15 amino acids. CDR1 KGHSH and CDR2 LQKENI come from the germline V gene. Trimming cost V 4 bases and J 5 bases, with 15 bases left between them. The CDR3 is CASSRPGNRRNTIYF. Here the CDR3 DNA reads TGTGCCAGCTCACGTCCAGGGAATAGAAGAAACACCATATATTTT.

This chain joins TRBV23-1 and TRBJ2-2, with 9 bases identical to TRBD2. TRBV23-1 is flagged as an ORF with uncertain function. The trim removed 2 bases at V and 5 bases at J, leaving 9 bases unmatched. The CDR3 has 17 residues. The CDR3 DNA follows: TGCGCCAGCAGTCAAGCGGGACTAGCAGGTTCGACCGGGGAGCTGTTTTTT. Amino acids: CASSQAGLAGSTGELFF.

J is TRBJ1-2 and V is TRBV29-1; 7 nucleotides match TRBD1. With V trimmed by 6 bases and J by 4 bases, 8 bases remained unmatched. The CDR3 spans 13 residues. CDR1 and CDR2 (germline): SQVTM, ANQGSEA. CDR3 sequence: CSVEQGSAYGYTF. The CDR3 DNA is TGCAGCGTGGAACAGGGGTCGGCCTATGGCTACACCTTC.

The DNA of the CDR3 is TGCAGCATACAGGTTGGGAACACTGAAGCTTTCTTT. This encodes CSIQVGNTEAFF. The rearrangement joins TRBV29-1 to TRBJ1-1; D possibly corresponds to TRBD1 (5 bases). The CDR3 spans 12 residues. Germline V gene lookup returns CDR1 SQVTM and CDR2 ANQGSEA. V was trimmed by 8 bases and J by 1 base, leaving 11 bases between them.

The chain has TRBV6-5 and TRBJ1-2; D not certain. Germline V gene data show CDR1 as MNHEY and CDR2 as SVGAGI. V was pared by 1 base and J by 10 bases, with 13 bases between. This CDR3 is 13 amino acids long. Here the CDR3 reads CASSYLYSLSYTF. The CDR3 nucleotides read TGTGCCAGCAGTTACTTGTACAGCCTATCCTACACCTTC.

This chain links TRBV27 with TRBJ2-7, with D perhaps matching TRBD2 (5 bases). The ends were cut back, 2 bases at V and 6 bases at J, with 17 bases in the middle. The CDR3 runs 15 residues. The V gene's germline CDR1 is MNHEY and CDR2 SMNVEV (reference sequence). CDR3 amino acids: CASSLGHSGSPEQYF. In DNA, the CDR3 is TGTGCCAGCAGTTTAGGTCACAGTGGGAGCCCCGAGCAGTACTTC.

This chain links TRBV6-1 with TRBJ1-1; D uncertain. V lost 6 bases, J lost 6 bases, and 11 bases lay in between. Per the germline V gene, CDR1 is MNHNS and CDR2 is SASEGT. The CDR3 covers 12 residues. The CDR3 region is CASRFVRAEAFF. CDR3 coding DNA: TGTGCCAGCAGGTTCGTACGGGCTGAAGCTTTCTTT.

V and J are TRBV18 and TRBJ2-3; TRBD1 matches at 10 bases. Germline V gene data show CDR1 as KGHSH and CDR2 as LQKENI. V shed 1 base and J 0 bases; nucleotides not matched to a gene: 13. The CDR3 extends over 20 amino acids. The CDR3 DNA is TGTGCCAGCTCACCACGGATCGAAGACAGGGGGCAAGGGAGCACAGATACGCAGTATTTT. This encodes CASSPRIEDRGQGSTDTQYF.

The chain couples TRBV27 to TRBJ2-5; 8 bases map to TRBD1. This CDR3 is built from 15 residues. From germline, CDR1 is MNHEY and CDR2 SMNVEV (reference sequence). V was clipped by 6 bases and J by 4 bases; unmatched bases: 10. Here the CDR3 reads CASSSATGAIETQYF. The CDR3 nucleotides are TGTGCCAGCAGCTCCGCGACAGGGGCCATAGAGACCCAGTACTTC.

The chain employs TRBV4-1 and TRBJ2-1, with 7 bases lining up with TRBD2. The CDR3 consists of 17 residues. Germline V gene lookup returns CDR1 MGHRA and CDR2 YSYEKL. J gave up 7 bases and V 2 bases, and 14 bases lay outside the gene matches. CDR3 region: CASSQRGRESSSNEQFF. The CDR3 nucleotides read TGCGCCAGCAGCCAACGTGGGCGGGAGTCCTCCTCGAATGAGCAGTTCTTC.

V and J are TRBV7-3 and TRBJ2-5, with D unclear. The CDR3 consists of 11 residues. The ends were cut back, 5 bases at V and 2 bases at J, with 3 bases in the middle. Germline-derived CDR1 and CDR2 are SGHTA and FQGTGA. The CDR3 loop is CASSLQETQYF. DNA for the CDR3: TGTGCCAGCAGCCTTCAAGAGACCCAGTACTTC.

The chain joins TRBV6-1 to TRBJ1-5, with 7 bases identical to TRBD1. The CDR3 consists of 15 residues. The V and J ends lost 9 bases and 7 bases, in that order; junction bases with no gene match: 15. Germline loops: CDR1 MNHNS, CDR2 SASEGT. The CDR3 DNA follows: TGTGCCAGTATCCTCCAAGTCGGCAGGGGGCAGCCCCAGCATTTT. Its protein is CASILQVGRGQPQHF.

The genes are TRBV5-1 and TRBJ2-5; 7 nucleotides line up with TRBD1. V dropped 5 bases and J dropped 2; count of bases not matched to a gene: 3. Germline-derived CDR1 and CDR2 are SGHRS and YFSETQ. The length of the CDR3 is 13 residues. The CDR3 sequence is CASSLRGQETQYF. CDR3 sequence (DNA): TGCGCCAGCAGTCTCAGGGGGCAAGAGACCCAGTACTTC.

The chain couples TRBV2 to TRBJ1-2; D uncertain. The CDR3 is made up of 15 amino acids. Germline assignment: CDR1 SNHLY and CDR2 FYNNEI. V was trimmed by 1 base and J by 8 bases, leaving 17 bases between them. This CDR3 reads CASSEGRAGRGGYTF. DNA of the CDR3: TGTGCCAGCAGTGAAGGAAGGGCAGGACGAGGGGGCTACACCTTC.

J is TRBJ1-5 and V is TRBV27, with a weak D call TRBD1 (5 bases). Germline CDR1 MNHEY, CDR2 SMNVEV (reference sequence). The V gene lost 3 bases and the J gene lost 0 bases, with 6 bases spanning the gap. The CDR3 sequence is 14 residues long. CDR3 protein: CASSFQGSNQPQHF. Here the CDR3 DNA reads TGTGCCAGCAGTTTTCAGGGTAGCAATCAGCCCCAGCATTTT.

This clone appeared a single time. The CDR3 here is CASCPSLAGGVNEQFF. The DNA for the CDR3 is TGTGCCAGCTGCCCCTCTCTAGCGGGAGGGGTTAATGAGCAGTTCTTC. This chain links TRBV18 with TRBJ2-1; TRBD2 matches 12 bases. Looked up from germline, CDR1 is KGHSH and CDR2 is LQKENI. V trimming: 7 bases; J trimming: 7 bases; junction bases outside the gene matches: 11. The CDR3 runs to 16 residues.

CDR3 loop: CASSRTGGNYGYTF. CDR3 in DNA: TGTGCCAGCAGTCGGACAGGCGGGAACTATGGCTACACCTTC. This chain uses TRBV27 with TRBJ1-2; 7 nucleotides match TRBD1. CDR1 is MNHEY, CDR2 SMNVEV, per germline (reference sequence). With V trimmed by 5 bases and J by 2 bases, 5 bases remained unmatched. The CDR3 loop spans 14 amino acids.

V is TRBV4-1 and J is TRBJ2-3; 11 bases match TRBD2. The CDR3 extends over 16 amino acids. Germline-derived CDR1 and CDR2 are MGHRA and YSYEKL. The V and J ends lost 1 base and 1 base, in that order; junction bases with no gene match: 1. The chain's CDR3 is CASSQALAGGTDTQYF. For the CDR3, the DNA is TGCGCCAGCAGCCAAGCACTAGCGGGGGGCACAGATACGCAGTATTTT.

The chain links TRBV15 to TRBJ2-6; 10 bases fit TRBD1. The V segment lost 1 base and the J segment 2 bases; nucleotides outside the gene matches: 11. Germline values: CDR1 LNHNV, CDR2 YYDKDF (reference sequence). This CDR3 has 20 amino acids. CDR3 region: CATSRVIRDRGVAGANVLTF. CDR3 bases: TGTGCCACCAGCAGAGTGATCCGGGACAGGGGAGTAGCTGGGGCCAACGTCCTGACTTTC.

The chain has TRBV28 and TRBJ1-2; D is ambiguous. Trimming left V 8 bases short and J 2 bases short, with 12 bases between. The length of the CDR3 is 13 residues. Per the germline V gene, CDR1 is MDHEN and CDR2 is SYDVKM. Here the CDR3 DNA reads TGTGCCAGCTCCCTGTCCCGGAACTATGGCTACACCTTC. Its translation is CASSLSRNYGYTF.

V is TRBV5-1 and J is TRBJ2-7; D possibly corresponds to TRBD2 (5 bases). The CDR3 loop spans 12 amino acids. Germline CDR1 SGHRS, CDR2 YFSETQ. Trimming shortened V by 0 bases and J by 6 bases, and 7 bases separated the two germline ends. DNA for the CDR3: TGCGCCAGCAGCTTGGGTCTAGCCGAGCAGTACTTC. Translating it yields CASSLGLAEQYF.

V is TRBV10-3 and J is TRBJ2-5; TRBD2 agrees at 11 bases. Germline CDR1 and CDR2: ENHRY and SYGVKD. CDR3 length equals 13 residues. V was clipped by 7 bases and J by 5 bases; unmatched bases: 3. CDR3 bases: TGTGCCATCAAACTAGCGGGAGAGGAGACCCAGTACTTC. Its protein product is CAIKLAGEETQYF.

This clone was detected once. The chain uses TRBV9 and TRBJ1-4, with D tentatively TRBD1 (5 bases). Germline loops: CDR1 SGDLS, CDR2 YYNGEE. Trimming shortened V by 2 bases and J by 0 bases, and 11 bases separated the two germline ends. CDR3 size: 16 residues. For the CDR3, the DNA is TGTGCCAGCAGCGTCGACAGCTACTCAACTAATGAAAAACTGTTTTTT. Amino acid sequence: CASSVDSYSTNEKLFF.

V usage is TRBV6-6 and J usage is TRBJ2-3; D remains unclear. This CDR3 comprises 15 residues. Trimming shortened V by 2 bases and J by 0 bases, and 9 bases separated the two germline ends. Per the germline V gene, CDR1 is MNHNY and CDR2 is SVGAGI (reference sequence). The CDR3, as DNA: TGTGCCAGCAGTTACACGACATTCAGCACAGATACGCAGTATTTT. It translates to CASSYTTFSTDTQYF.

This chain joins TRBV7-6 and TRBJ2-7; TRBD2 matches 7 bases. In germline, CDR1 is SGHVS, CDR2 FNYEAQ. The CDR3 loop spans 15 amino acids. J gave up 3 bases and V 0 bases, and 5 bases lay outside the gene matches. CDR3 amino acids: CASSLATRDYYEQYF. DNA for the CDR3: TGTGCCAGCAGCTTAGCGACCAGGGACTACTACGAGCAGTACTTC.